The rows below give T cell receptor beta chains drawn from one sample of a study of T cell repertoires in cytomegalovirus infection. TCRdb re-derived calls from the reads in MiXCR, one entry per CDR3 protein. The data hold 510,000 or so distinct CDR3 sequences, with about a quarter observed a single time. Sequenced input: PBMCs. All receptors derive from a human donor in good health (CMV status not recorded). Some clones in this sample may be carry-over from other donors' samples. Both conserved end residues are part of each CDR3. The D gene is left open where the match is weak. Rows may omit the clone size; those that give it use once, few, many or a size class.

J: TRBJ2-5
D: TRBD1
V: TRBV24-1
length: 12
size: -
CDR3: CATGQGEETQYF
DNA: TGTGCCACCGGACAGGGGGAGGAGACCCAGTACTTC

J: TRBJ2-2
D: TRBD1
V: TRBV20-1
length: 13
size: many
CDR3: CSAGTGGTGELFF
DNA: TGCAGTGCCGGGACAGGGGGAACCGGGGAGCTGTTTTTT

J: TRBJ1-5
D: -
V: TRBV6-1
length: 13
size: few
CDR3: CASKDRLRGPQHF
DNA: TGTGCCAGCAAAGACAGGTTACGGGGGCCCCAGCATTTT

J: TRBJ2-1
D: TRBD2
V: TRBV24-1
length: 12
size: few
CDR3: CATSVGGDEQFF
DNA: TGTGCCACCAGTGTCGGGGGGGATGAGCAGTTCTTC

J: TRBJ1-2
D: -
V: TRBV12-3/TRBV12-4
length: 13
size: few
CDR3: CASSSGAYYGYTF
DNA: TGTGCCAGCAGTTCCGGGGCCTACTATGGCTACACCTTC

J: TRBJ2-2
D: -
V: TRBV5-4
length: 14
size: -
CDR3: CASTKGATTGELFF
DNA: TGTGCCAGCACCAAAGGGGCGACCACCGGGGAGCTGTTTTTT

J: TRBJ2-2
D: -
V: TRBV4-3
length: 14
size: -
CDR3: CASSLTIQGKGLFF
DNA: TGCGCCAGCAGCCTTACAATACAGGGAAAAGGGCTGTTTTTT

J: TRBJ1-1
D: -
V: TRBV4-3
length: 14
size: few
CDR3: CASSQRARGTEAFF
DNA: TGCGCCAGCAGCCAGAGAGCGAGGGGGACTGAAGCTTTCTTT

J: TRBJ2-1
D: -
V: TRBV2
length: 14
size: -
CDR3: CASSEQGPGNEQFF
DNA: TGTGCCAGCAGTGAACAGGGTCCTGGCAATGAGCAGTTCTTC

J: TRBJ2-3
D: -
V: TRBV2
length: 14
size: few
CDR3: CASGVAASTDTQYF
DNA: TGTGCCAGCGGGGTAGCGGCTAGCACAGATACGCAGTATTTT

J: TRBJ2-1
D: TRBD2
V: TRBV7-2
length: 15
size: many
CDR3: CASRGGGRRGNEQFF
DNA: TGTGCCAGCCGCGGGGGCGGGAGGCGGGGCAATGAGCAGTTCTTC

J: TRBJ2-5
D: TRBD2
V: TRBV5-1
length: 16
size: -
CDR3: CASSPGLAGGPVTQYF
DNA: TGCGCCAGCAGCCCTGGACTAGCGGGAGGGCCTGTGACCCAGTACTTC

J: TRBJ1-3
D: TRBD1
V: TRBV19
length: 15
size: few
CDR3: CASSLGQASGNTIYF
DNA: TGTGCCAGCTCTCTCGGACAGGCTTCTGGAAACACCATATATTTT

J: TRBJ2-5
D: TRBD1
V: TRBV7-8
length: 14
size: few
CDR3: CASSLAPDRGTQYF
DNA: TGTGCCAGCAGCTTAGCTCCGGACAGGGGGACCCAGTACTTC